These 12 T cell receptor beta chains came from one sample sequenced in a study of blood T cells in healthy people across ages (dated by TCRdb to between 2014 and 2017). Libraries were prepared through 5' RACE. The instrument given in TCRdb is Illumina HiSeq 2500. A second PCR of roughly 6 to 12 cycles was run with a J-beta primer mix and a sample-barcoded 5' primer. The public reads were quality trimmed at Q25 with fastp and then assembled into clones with MiXCR by TCRdb, keeping productive beta chains. One record per CDR3 amino acid sequence lists the most common genes and DNA. The sample profile shows some 760,000 distinct CDR3 sequences; around 25% of them were found once. Of the sample, more than 3% is held by the ten largest clones. Another study also made use of these data, one on T cells of mothers and their children.

What was sequenced was blood. These receptors were obtained from a boy aged 5-17 years in good health.

This clonotype was found a few times. The rearrangement links TRBV4-1 to TRBJ1-1, with 9 bases identical to TRBD1. Germline CDR1 MGHRA, CDR2 YSYEKL. The CDR3 totals 16 residues. Trimming cost V 3 bases and J 3 bases; bases outside gene matches: 8. The DNA of the CDR3 is TGCGCCAGCAGCCAGTACCAGGGACAGGGCTACACTGAAGCTTTCTTT. Its translation is CASSQYQGQGYTEAFF.

This clonotype came up a few times. The rearrangement joins TRBV5-1 to TRBJ2-3; 7 bases fit TRBD1. The trim removed 2 bases at V and 0 bases at J, leaving 9 bases unmatched. The germline gives CDR1 SGHRS, CDR2 YFSETQ. The CDR3 spans 17 residues. The CDR3 reads CASSLNRGVISTDTQYF. CDR3 bases: TGCGCCAGCAGCTTAAACAGGGGAGTGATAAGCACAGATACGCAGTATTTT.

The chain recombines TRBV4-3 with TRBJ2-7; 8 bases align to TRBD2. V trimming: 0 bases; J trimming: 3 bases; junction bases outside the gene matches: 7. Germline CDR1 LGHNA, CDR2 YSLEER. This CDR3 region has 16 residues. The CDR3 here is CASSQDLVAGYYEQYF. The DNA of the CDR3 is TGCGCCAGCAGCCAAGATCTGGTAGCGGGGTACTACGAGCAGTACTTC.

This clonotype has just a few counts. The chain carries TRBV6-5 and TRBJ2-3, with 9 bases fitting TRBD1. Germline V CDR1 and CDR2: MNHEY, SVGAGI. CDR3 length: 14 residues. After removal of 5 bases from V and 3 bases from J, the junction contained 3 bases not matched to a gene. CDR3 nucleotide sequence: TGTGCCAGCAGTAGGGGACAGGGAACAGATACGCAGTATTTT. This sequence encodes CASSRGQGTDTQYF.

This clonotype has only a few counts. J is TRBJ2-5 and V is TRBV28, with D unresolved. TRBJ2-7 explains the end of the DNA better; the J call may be wrong. CDR1 and CDR2 (germline): MDHEN, SYDVKM. CDR3 length: 11 amino acids. The CDR3 loop reads CASTIMDEQYF. CDR3 DNA sequence: TGTGCCAGCACCATAATGGACGAGCAGTACTTC.

The rearrangement uses TRBV29-1 and TRBJ2-5; unclear D gene. V was clipped by 7 bases and J by 3 bases, with 18 bases between them. Germline CDR1 is SQVTM and CDR2 is ANQGSEA. The CDR3 contains 14 residues. The CDR3 here is CSADIRDNKETQYF. DNA of the CDR3: TGCAGCGCTGACATCCGCGACAACAAAGAGACCCAGTACTTC.

The chain is built from TRBV24-1 and TRBJ1-4; D remains ambiguous. Germline-derived CDR1 and CDR2 are KGHDR and SFDVKD. This CDR3 has 13 residues. The V end lost 6 bases, the J end lost 6 bases, and 10 bases lay between the germline ends. CDR3 bases: TGTGCCACCAGTATCCGAAGGGATGAAAAACTGTTTTTT. Translated, it gives CATSIRRDEKLFF.

The V call is TRBV27, the J call TRBJ2-3, with 14 positions matching TRBD2. This CDR3 has 15 amino acids. Germline V gene sequence: CDR1 MNHEY, CDR2 SMNVEV (reference sequence). Losses at the gene ends were 5 bases for V and 11 bases for J; bases not matched to a gene: 9. The CDR3 loop is CASSPPGTSGGLQYF. CDR3 DNA: TGTGCCAGCAGTCCCCCCGGGACTAGCGGGGGTTTGCAGTATTTT.

This clonotype has a handful of counts. The chain uses TRBV6-2 or TRBV6-3 and TRBJ2-2, with D tentatively TRBD2 (5 bases). V was trimmed by 5 bases and J by 0 bases, leaving 7 bases between them. This CDR3 is built from 14 residues. Germline lookup yields CDR1 MNHEY and CDR2 SVGEGT. The DNA for the CDR3 is TGTGCCAGCAGTACCGGGACGAACACCGGGGAGCTGTTTTTT. Protein product: CASSTGTNTGELFF.

A few counts support this clonotype. The rearrangement joins TRBV6-5 to TRBJ2-3; unclear D gene. Trimming cost V 0 bases and J 2 bases, with 12 bases left between them. The CDR3 loop spans 16 amino acids. Per the germline V gene, CDR1 is MNHEY and CDR2 is SVGAGI. The CDR3 sequence: CASSYSRVAPTDTQYF. The CDR3 region has the DNA TGTGCCAGCAGTTACTCAAGGGTAGCTCCCACAGATACGCAGTATTTT.

The chain recombines TRBV28 with TRBJ2-7; tentative D call: TRBD1 (5 bases). Per germline, CDR1 MDHEN and CDR2 SYDVKM. This CDR3 has 15 residues. V lost 3 bases and J 1 base, leaving 13 bases between the germline ends. The CDR3 region is CASSLTTGPSYEQYF. CDR3 nucleotide sequence: TGTGCCAGCAGTTTGACCACAGGACCGTCCTACGAGCAGTACTTC.

This chain uses TRBV9 with TRBJ2-3; perhaps TRBD2 as D (5 bases). The germline V gene has CDR1 SGDLS and CDR2 YYNGEE. The V and J ends lost 0 bases and 0 bases respectively, with 8 bases between them. The CDR3 contains 15 residues. CDR3 in amino acids: CASSVGPSSTDTQYF. As DNA, the CDR3 is TGTGCCAGCAGCGTAGGGCCTAGCAGCACAGATACGCAGTATTTT.